The T cell receptor beta chain under discussion was sequenced for a study of blood T cell repertoires in COVID-19. Study summary: Nucleic acid was either cDNA or gDNA, and it came from T cells, B-cell-depleted T cells, or PBMCs.

Assay used: immunoSEQ multiplex PCR; TCRdb lists only in-frame clones, some missing. This sample yields 200,000 to 250,000 clones, of which roughly 80% are seen a single time; about 4.8% belongs to the top ten. Input material: PBMCs or T cells enriched from blood (not recorded which). The sequence was collected from a woman aged 50 to 60 who had been exposed to COVID-19.

The CDR3 protein is CASSLSWTGENEQYF. In nucleotides, the CDR3 is TGTGCCAGCAGCTTGTCCTGGACAGGGGAAAACGAGCAGTACTTC. This chain joins TRBV5-6 and TRBJ2-7; 9 positions agree with TRBD1. The ends lost 1 base at V and 5 bases at J; junction bases unmatched: 7. The germline CDR1 and CDR2 sequences are SGHDT and YYEEEE. This CDR3 contains 15 residues.